These 26 T cell receptor beta chains came from one sample sequenced in a study of cytomegalovirus exposure and HLA in healthy donors. 60 Vbeta and 13 Jbeta primers were used in PCR. The method was immunoSEQ multiplex PCR; TCRdb's version includes in-frame clones alone and lacks a portion of them. The top ten hold 4% to 4.5% of the sample, which has around 120,000 clones, approximately 80% seen once. The specimen was PBMCs. The receptors derive from a woman aged 40 to 50 in good health and CMV-seronegative.

This clone was found a few times. The V call is TRBV6-5, the J call TRBJ2-3; TRBD1 might be the D (6 bases). V lost 6 bases and J 7 bases, leaving 8 bases between the germline ends. The germline gives CDR1 MNHEY, CDR2 SVGAGI. The CDR3 spans 11 residues. This CDR3 reads CASSTGHTQYF. CDR3 nucleotide sequence: TGTGCCAGCAGCACAGGGCATACGCAGTATTTT.

V and J are TRBV5-1 and TRBJ2-7; D is possibly TRBD2 (6 bases). The V gene's germline CDR1 is SGHRS and CDR2 YFSETQ. CDR3 size: 14 residues. V lost 0 bases and J lost 2, with 9 bases in between. CDR3 loop: CASSLGLATYEQYF. For the CDR3, the DNA is TGCGCCAGCAGCTTGGGGCTAGCGACCTACGAGCAGTACTTC.

There are a few counts of this clone. This chain uses TRBV7-8 with TRBJ2-7; D gene ambiguous. The V and J ends lost 3 bases and 4 bases respectively, with 13 bases between them. Germline lookup yields CDR1 SGHVS and CDR2 FQNEAQ. The CDR3 totals 14 residues. As DNA, the CDR3 is TGTGCCAGCAGCTTCCCTCTAGGTGAGTACGAGCAGTACTTC. Encoded protein: CASSFPLGEYEQYF.

This chain connects TRBV5-1 to TRBJ2-1; maybe TRBD2 (5 bases). Trimming removed 4 bases from V and 6 bases from J, with 20 bases in between. Germline V lookup: CDR1 SGHRS, CDR2 YFSETQ. The CDR3 contains 16 residues. This chain's CDR3 is CASSPRTGISSNEQFF. The CDR3 region has the DNA TGCGCCAGCAGCCCCCGGACCGGGATTAGTAGCAATGAGCAGTTCTTC.

This chain connects TRBV7-3 to TRBJ1-1; 7 bases match TRBD1. After removal of 5 bases from V and 0 bases from J, the junction contained 3 bases not matched to a gene. The germline V gene encodes CDR1 SGHTA and CDR2 FQGTGA. The CDR3 extends over 14 amino acids. This CDR3 is CASSPGGMNTEAFF. CDR3 DNA sequence: TGTGCCAGCAGCCCAGGGGGGATGAACACTGAAGCTTTCTTT.

The V call is TRBV6-1, the J call TRBJ2-7; 11 nucleotides line up with TRBD2. Per germline, CDR1 MNHNS and CDR2 SASEGT. There are 16 residues in the CDR3. Unmatched junction bases numbered 5, after V lost 0 bases and J lost 4 bases. The CDR3 region has the DNA TGTGCCAGCAGTGAAGCACTAGCGGGGGTTTTGTACGAGCAGTACTTC. Its protein product is CASSEALAGVLYEQYF.

The J gene is TRBJ1-2, the V gene TRBV9; D call uncertain. The CDR3 has 13 amino acids. In germline, CDR1 is SGDLS, CDR2 YYNGEE. V was cut by 2 bases and J by 6 bases, with 11 bases left in between. CDR3 in DNA: TGTGCCAGCAGCGTCGCGGCAAAGCATGGCTACACCTTC. Protein: CASSVAAKHGYTF.

This clone came up a few times. V and J are TRBV7-2 and TRBJ2-5; 9 bases are shared with TRBD1. V lost 5 bases to trimming and J lost 2 bases; unmatched junction nucleotides: 3. In germline, CDR1 is SGHTA, CDR2 FQGNSA. There are 14 residues in the CDR3. CDR3 DNA sequence: TGTGCCAGCAGCCCGGGACAGGGACAAGAGACCCAGTACTTC. Amino acid sequence: CASSPGQGQETQYF.

This chain uses TRBV5-1 with TRBJ2-7; maybe TRBD1 (6 bases). CDR3 length equals 14 residues. Per germline, CDR1 SGHRS and CDR2 YFSETQ. The V end lost 4 bases, the J end lost 1 base, and 12 bases lay between the germline ends. In DNA, the CDR3 is TGCGCCAGCAGCCCAGGGACATCTTCCTACGAGCAGTACTTC. It yields the protein CASSPGTSSYEQYF.

The chain joins TRBV27 to TRBJ2-3; 8 bases agree with TRBD1. V was clipped by 7 bases and J by 7 bases; unmatched bases: 10. CDR1 and CDR2 (germline): MNHEY, SMNVEV (reference sequence). The CDR3 is made up of 14 amino acids. CDR3 region: CASNSRQGLNTQYF. The CDR3 DNA reads TGTGCCAGCAATTCGAGACAGGGGTTGAATACGCAGTATTTT.

This clone was observed a single time. V gene TRBV27 combines with J gene TRBJ1-6, with D perhaps matching TRBD1 (6 bases). Deletions cut 3 bases from V and 5 bases from J, with 11 bases between. Germline V gene data show CDR1 as MNHEY and CDR2 as SMNVEV (reference sequence). The CDR3 is 15 residues long. This CDR3 is CASSFEQGNNSPLHF. The CDR3 DNA sequence: TGTGCCAGCAGTTTCGAGCAGGGGAATAATTCACCCCTCCACTTT.

This clone was seen more than once but under ten times. The chain is built from TRBV6-1 and TRBJ1-1; 11 bases fit TRBD1. CDR1 MNHNS and CDR2 SASEGT come from the germline V gene. The CDR3 runs to 14 residues. Unmatched junction bases numbered 4, after V lost 7 bases and J lost 3 bases. The CDR3 is CASTRDRGDTEAFF. The CDR3 DNA is TGTGCCAGCACCCGGGACAGGGGGGACACTGAAGCTTTCTTT.

This clone was counted between two and nine times. The chain uses TRBV7-2 and TRBJ2-5, with TRBD1 matching 11 bases. J was trimmed by 1 base and V by 4 bases; bases with no gene match: 8. This CDR3 is 17 amino acids long. Germline CDR1 SGHTA, CDR2 FQGNSA. Written as DNA, the CDR3 is TGTGCCAGCAGCTATCCCAAGGACAGGGGGCCCCAAGAGACCCAGTACTTC. Residues: CASSYPKDRGPQETQYF.

This chain joins TRBV4-2 and TRBJ2-7; the match to TRBD2 covers 8 bases. Germline CDR1 is LGHNA and CDR2 is YNFKEQ. The CDR3 sequence is 16 residues long. V lost 0 bases and J lost 1; bases outside the gene matches: 5. DNA of the CDR3: TGTGCCAGCAGCCAAGAATCTCGGGAGGGTTCCTACGAGCAGTACTTC. It translates to CASSQESREGSYEQYF.

The chain uses TRBV23-1 and TRBJ1-1; D is unresolved. TRBV23-1 is marked as an open reading frame, function uncertain. V was shortened by 0 bases and J by 8 bases, with 4 bases between the two germline ends. The CDR3 is 11 amino acids. The CDR3 spells CASSQSREAFF. CDR3 sequence (DNA): TGCGCCAGCAGTCAATCCCGGGAAGCTTTCTTT.

CDR3 amino acids: CASSREGGYTF. CDR3 bases: TGTGCCAGCAGCAGGGAGGGTGGCTACACCTTC. The rearrangement links TRBV2 to TRBJ1-2; D is perhaps TRBD1 (5 bases). Germline assignment: CDR1 SNHLY and CDR2 FYNNEI. V lost 6 bases and J 7 bases, leaving 9 bases between the germline ends. CDR3 size: 11 residues.

V usage is TRBV5-8 and J usage is TRBJ2-7; 7 bases agree with TRBD1. J gave up 2 bases and V 3 bases, and 11 bases lay outside the gene matches. The CDR3 is made up of 16 amino acids. Germline CDR1 reads SGHTS; CDR2 reads YDEGEE. CDR3 residues: CASSWDWDSSTYEQYF. For the CDR3, the DNA is TGTGCCAGCAGCTGGGATTGGGACAGCTCTACCTACGAGCAGTACTTC.

The chain couples TRBV6-5 to TRBJ2-7; 8 bases line up with TRBD1. This CDR3 is 14 amino acids long. With V trimmed by 2 bases and J by 7 bases, 7 bases remained unmatched. Germline-derived CDR1 and CDR2 are MNHEY and SVGAGI. The CDR3 is CASSYRQGAGEQYF. CDR3 sequence (DNA): TGTGCCAGCAGTTACCGGCAGGGGGCTGGTGAGCAGTACTTC.

J is TRBJ2-1 and V is TRBV28, with unresolved D. The CDR3 loop spans 15 amino acids. V lost 5 bases and J 9 bases, leaving 20 bases between the germline ends. Germline lookup yields CDR1 MDHEN and CDR2 SYDVKM. CDR3 loop: CASSIYIPRTGEQFF. The CDR3, as DNA: TGTGCCAGCAGTATATACATCCCCAGAACGGGTGAGCAGTTCTTC.

CDR3 region: CASSYSMTGNQPQHF. In nucleotides, the CDR3 is TGTGCCAGCAGTTACTCTATGACAGGCAATCAGCCCCAGCATTTT. The V and J genes are TRBV6-5 and TRBJ1-5; D is possibly TRBD1 (5 bases). Germline CDR1 and CDR2: MNHEY and SVGAGI. With 0 bases removed from V and 2 bases from J, the gap between germline ends came to 8 bases. CDR3 length: 15 amino acids.

V and J are TRBV11-3 and TRBJ2-1; weak D call: TRBD2 (6 bases). Germline V gives CDR1 SGHNT, CDR2 YENEEA. V shed 5 bases and J shed 5 bases, with 16 bases lying between them. CDR3 length: 15 amino acids. CDR3 nucleotide sequence: TGTGCCAGCAGCCTGGGGGGAGCGGGCCACAATGAGCAGTTCTTC. This codes for CASSLGGAGHNEQFF.

This clone appeared a few times. This chain links TRBV9 with TRBJ1-1; 11 bases are shared with TRBD1. Germline values: CDR1 SGDLS, CDR2 YYNGEE. CDR3 length: 17 amino acids. V shed 3 bases, J shed 3 bases, and the junction held 10 bases outside the gene matches. Written as DNA, the CDR3 is TGTGCCAGCAGCGCAGGACAGGGGGCGCAAGGCGACACTGAAGCTTTCTTT. Translating it yields CASSAGQGAQGDTEAFF.

The rearrangement joins TRBV19 to TRBJ2-5, with a possible D match to TRBD2 (5 bases). Trimming took off 2 bases at V and 4 bases at J, with 17 bases between the two ends. CDR3 length equals 16 residues. CDR1 and CDR2 from the germline V gene are LNHDA and SQIVND (reference sequence). The CDR3 loop is CASSIMGDRWGETQYF. The CDR3 DNA is TGTGCCAGTAGTATAATGGGAGATCGCTGGGGAGAGACCCAGTACTTC.

V usage is TRBV7-8 and J usage is TRBJ2-3, with 12 bases aligning to TRBD2. The ends lost 8 bases at V and 4 bases at J; junction bases unmatched: 7. The CDR3 loop spans 15 amino acids. CDR1 is SGHVS and CDR2 is FQNEAQ in the germline V gene. CDR3 sequence (DNA): TGTGCCAGCCTAGCGGGAGGGCCTAGCGCAGATACGCAGTATTTT. It encodes CASLAGGPSADTQYF.

In DNA, the CDR3 is TGTGCCGGGGGACTACAGGGAGGCAATCAGCCCCAGCATTTT. Its protein is CAGGLQGGNQPQHF. This chain links TRBV28 with TRBJ1-5; a possible D gene is TRBD1 (6 bases). The CDR3 is made up of 14 amino acids. V was cut by 11 bases and J by 2 bases, with 16 bases left in between. From germline, CDR1 is MDHEN and CDR2 SYDVKM.

J is TRBJ1-1 and V is TRBV29-1; no reliable D call. Germline assignment: CDR1 SQVTM and CDR2 ANQGSEA. The V end was cut by 5 bases, the J end by 6 bases, with 19 bases between. The CDR3 runs 14 residues. The DNA for the CDR3 is TGCAGCGTTTTGCGTGGGAGCCTGAGGCCTGAAGCTTTCTTT. Translation: CSVLRGSLRPEAFF.